Here is one T cell receptor beta chain with its context. Profiling relied on immunoSEQ multiplex PCR, and the TCRdb table lists in-frame clones only, not all of them. The data hold more than 85,000 clones, with about 94% observed a single time. The CDR3 totals 16 residues. The data belong to a study of T cell changes during pregnancy in multiple sclerosis. The sample consisted of peripheral blood, taken after pregnancy. This clonotype originated in a female donor in good health, enrolled as a control in a pregnancy study. V gene TRBV21-1 combines with J gene TRBJ2-1; TRBD2, as called in the table, went unchecked against the DNA. TRBV21-1 is assigned pseudogene status. The CDR3 reads CASRTERGLSYNEQFF. CDR3 DNA: TGTGCCAGCCGGACGGAAAGGGGACTCTCCTACAATGAGCAGTTCTTC.